Presented here are 25 T cell receptor beta chains from one specimen sequenced in a study of glioma-infiltrating T cells. TCR alpha and beta CDR3 regions were amplified from RNA using iRepertoire nested multiplex PCR. TCRdb re-derived calls from the multiplex PCR reads in MiXCR, one entry per CDR3 protein. The sample yields under 200,000 distinct CDR3 sequences, around 42% seen once. Sequenced material: glioma tissue, nonneoplastic brain tissue, or PBMCs (not recorded which). Receptor source: a human donor with low-grade glioma or glioblastoma, undergoing nonglioma brain surgery, or in good health (not recorded which).

This clonotype was detected a few times. The chain uses TRBV19 and TRBJ1-1; D remains unclear. Germline CDR1 and CDR2: LNHDA and SQIVND (reference sequence). V was clipped by 8 bases and J by 1 base, with 11 bases between them. The CDR3 covers 13 residues. The CDR3 nucleotides are TGTGCCAGTGCCCCCGGGAGGAACACTGAAGCTTTCTTT. Amino acid sequence: CASAPGRNTEAFF.

This clonotype appeared many times. V is TRBV10-3 and J is TRBJ2-1; D not certain. V was pared by 3 bases and J by 3 bases, with 6 bases between. Looked up from germline, CDR1 is ENHRY and CDR2 is SYGVKD. This CDR3 comprises 13 residues. CDR3 nucleotides: TGTGCCATCAGTGATGTAAGCTACAATGAGCAGTTCTTC. The encoded protein is CAISDVSYNEQFF.

The sample holds a few counts of this clonotype. This chain uses TRBV19 with TRBJ1-1; no clear D gene. The V gene lost 5 bases and the J gene lost 5 bases, with 15 bases spanning the gap. Germline loops: CDR1 LNHDA, CDR2 SQIVND (reference sequence). The CDR3 has 14 residues. This chain's CDR3 is CASSYPHPGTEAFF. CDR3 coding DNA: TGTGCCAGTAGTTACCCGCACCCGGGGACTGAAGCTTTCTTT.

This clonotype appeared a few times. The chain has TRBV2 and TRBJ2-1; D remains ambiguous. With 3 bases removed from V and 5 bases from J, the gap between germline ends came to 14 bases. This CDR3 has 15 residues. Germline V CDR1 and CDR2: SNHLY, FYNNEI. CDR3 coding DNA: TGTGCCAGCAGTGAGAGTGCGTTGGGGAACAATGAGCAGTTCTTC. Translated, it gives CASSESALGNNEQFF.

This clonotype is a singleton in its sample. The CDR3 DNA sequence: TGTGCCAGCAGCATAAGGGGGACGCTAACCCCGAACAGTGAGCAGTACTTC. This codes for CASSIRGTLTPNSEQYF. The chain recombines TRBV6-6 with TRBJ2-7, with D possibly TRBD1 on 6 matching bases. This CDR3 is 17 amino acids long. V was trimmed by 6 bases and J by 7 bases, leaving 28 bases between them. The germline gives CDR1 MNHNY, CDR2 SVGAGI (reference sequence).

Points on this clonotype: Mismatch with germline at one junction end may stem from a read error. The CDR3 sequence: CASSLVQKLNSPIHF. The CDR3, as DNA: TGTGCCAGCAGCTTGGTACAGAAATTAAATTCACCCATCCACTTT. The chain recombines TRBV5-8 with TRBJ1-6, with D unresolved. CDR3 length equals 15 residues. Germline CDR1 is SGHTS and CDR2 is YDEGEE.

With regard to this clonotype: Compared with germline, one end of the junction differs, possibly owing to a read error. The chain is built from TRBV11-2 and TRBJ2-5; D is perhaps TRBD2 (6 bases). Germline CDR1 and CDR2: SGHAT and FQNNGV. This CDR3 has 15 residues. CDR3 bases: TGTGCCAGAAGCTTGGAAACTAGCAGCCAAGAGACCCAGTACTTC. This gives the protein CARSLETSSQETQYF.

CDR3: CASSRMGLTGANVLTF. CDR3 DNA sequence: TGTGCCAGCAGCCGGATGGGGCTGACTGGGGCCAACGTCCTGACTTTC. The chain has TRBV14 and TRBJ2-6, with a tentative D call TRBD1 (5 bases). The CDR3 is made up of 16 amino acids. Germline CDR1 SGHDN, CDR2 FVKESK. Trimming stripped 4 bases from V and 2 bases from J, with 12 bases between.

This clonotype was recorded many times. V gene TRBV6-1 combines with J gene TRBJ2-7; possible D gene TRBD1, 5 bases. The V end was cut by 8 bases, the J end by 5 bases, with 16 bases between. The CDR3 consists of 13 residues. In germline, CDR1 is MNHNS, CDR2 SASEGT. CDR3 sequence reads: CASLQGSPHEQYF. CDR3 coding DNA: TGTGCCAGCCTCCAGGGCTCTCCGCACGAGCAGTACTTC.

This clonotype was observed a few times. This chain connects TRBV12-3 or TRBV12-4 to TRBJ2-3; 10 bases are a match to TRBD2. V was clipped by 7 bases and J by 2 bases; unmatched bases: 6. The CDR3 totals 15 residues. The CDR3 reads CASTQLAGTTDTQYF. In DNA, the CDR3 is TGTGCCAGCACCCAACTAGCGGGGACCACAGATACGCAGTATTTT.

Note on this clonotype: This clone may be a read error of a much larger clone one base away. V usage is TRBV28 and J usage is TRBJ2-7; no definite D call. V lost 3 bases, J lost 7 bases, and 7 bases lay in between. The germline gives CDR1 MDHEN, CDR2 SYDVKM. The CDR3 totals 11 residues. The CDR3 here is CASSFDNEQYF. DNA of the CDR3: TGTGCCAGCAGTTTCGACAATGAGCAGTACTTC.

Regarding this clonotype: A read error may explain this, as a much larger clone is one base away. The gene calls are TRBV20-1 and TRBJ2-7, with 10 bases aligning to TRBD2. The germline V gene encodes CDR1 DFQATT and CDR2 SNEGSKA (reference sequence). The ends lost 2 bases at V and 0 bases at J; junction bases unmatched: 16. The CDR3 extends over 19 amino acids. The CDR3 reads CSARRLAGWTDAHSYEQYF. The CDR3 DNA reads TGCAGTGCTAGAAGACTAGCGGGCTGGACGGATGCTCACTCCTACGAGCAGTACTTC.

The gene calls are TRBV28 and TRBJ1-4; possible D gene TRBD1, 6 bases. In germline, CDR1 is MDHEN, CDR2 SYDVKM. V lost 5 bases and J 9 bases, leaving 16 bases between the germline ends. CDR3 length equals 14 residues. As DNA, the CDR3 is TGTGCCAGCAGTCCCTCCAGGGGCGCGCAAAAACTGTTTTTT. It is translated as CASSPSRGAQKLFF.

This clonotype was observed many times. This chain joins TRBV11-2 and TRBJ2-1; unclear D gene. Germline loops: CDR1 SGHAT, CDR2 FQNNGV. The germline V and J ends were trimmed by 1 base and 8 bases, with 12 bases remaining between them. The CDR3 sequence is 14 residues long. The CDR3 protein is CASSLGLGSHEQFF. CDR3 bases: TGTGCCAGCAGCTTAGGATTGGGGTCCCATGAGCAGTTCTTC.

The V and J genes are TRBV15 and TRBJ2-7, with a tentative D call TRBD2 (6 bases). V lost 1 base and J 1 base, leaving 11 bases between the germline ends. The CDR3 is made up of 15 amino acids. CDR1 LNHNV and CDR2 YYDKDF come from the germline V gene (reference sequence). The CDR3 region has the DNA TGTGCCACCAGCAGAGCGGGGAGGAGTTCCTACGAGCAGTACTTC. Protein: CATSRAGRSSYEQYF. Full variable domain (missing parts from reference TRBV15 and TRBJ2-7): DAMVIQNPRYQVTQFGKPVTLSCSQTLNHNVMYWYQQKSSQAPKLLFHYYDKDFNNEADTPDNFQSRRPNTSFCFLDIRSPGLGDTAMYLCATSRAGRSSYEQYFGPGTRLTVT.

This clonotype was recorded at least ten times. The V call is TRBV27, the J call TRBJ1-4; 10 bases map to TRBD1. The CDR3 has 14 amino acids. The ends lost 6 bases at V and 7 bases at J; junction bases unmatched: 5. Germline V gene data show CDR1 as MNHEY and CDR2 as SMNVEV (reference sequence). The CDR3 DNA reads as TGTGCCAGCAGGGGGACAGGGGTCAGTGAAAAACTGTTTTTT. The encoded protein is CASRGTGVSEKLFF.

This clonotype has a count of ten or more. This chain connects TRBV27 to TRBJ2-1; 7 bases fit TRBD2. This CDR3 spans 14 amino acids. Germline loops: CDR1 MNHEY, CDR2 SMNVEV (reference sequence). V dropped 3 bases and J dropped 9; count of bases not matched to a gene: 8. The CDR3 reads CASSLREGLGEQFF. CDR3 in DNA: TGTGCCAGCAGTTTGAGGGAGGGCCTTGGTGAGCAGTTCTTC.

Ten or more counts support this clonotype. This chain connects TRBV28 to TRBJ2-7, with TRBD2 identical over 7 bases. This CDR3 has 14 amino acids. Losses at the gene ends were 5 bases for V and 4 bases for J; bases not matched to a gene: 8. CDR1 is MDHEN, CDR2 SYDVKM, per germline. CDR3 in amino acids: CASSPPGLPYEQYF. Here the CDR3 DNA reads TGTGCCAGCAGTCCACCGGGACTACCGTACGAGCAGTACTTC.

The chain links TRBV28 to TRBJ2-1; TRBD2 agrees at 7 bases. V lost 5 bases to trimming and J lost 3 bases; unmatched junction nucleotides: 16. There are 18 residues in the CDR3. From germline, CDR1 is MDHEN and CDR2 SYDVKM. DNA of the CDR3: TGTGCCAGCAGTCCCCCGTTGGGGGGAGGGGTAAACTACAATGAGCAGTTCTTC. Translation gives CASSPPLGGGVNYNEQFF.

This clonotype was detected only a few times. The rearrangement joins TRBV7-2 to TRBJ2-2; D unclear. Trimming shortened V by 2 bases and J by 6 bases, and 13 bases separated the two germline ends. The length of the CDR3 is 15 residues. In germline, CDR1 is SGHTA, CDR2 FQGNSA. The DNA for the CDR3 is TGTGCCAGCAGCTTAAGAGGAGTACTGCCCGGGGAGCTGTTTTTT. This sequence encodes CASSLRGVLPGELFF. The full variable domain, completed using reference TRBV7-2 and TRBJ2-2, is GAGVSQSPSNKVTEKGKDVELRCDPISGHTALYWYRQSLGQGLEFLIYFQGNSAPDKSGLPSDRFSAERTGGSVSTLTIQRTQQEDSAVYLCASSLRGVLPGELFFGEGSRLTVL.

V usage is TRBV4-1 and J usage is TRBJ1-5; possible D gene TRBD1, 6 bases. The CDR3 has 15 residues. V lost 0 bases, J lost 3 bases, and 9 bases lay in between. Germline loops: CDR1 MGHRA, CDR2 YSYEKL. The CDR3 DNA reads as TGCGCCAGCAGCCAAGATACAGGGTTCAATCAGCCCCAGCATTTT. Amino acids: CASSQDTGFNQPQHF.

This clonotype was observed many times. The chain is built from TRBV20-1 and TRBJ2-3, with 10 bases that match TRBD1. The ends lost 2 bases at V and 3 bases at J; junction bases unmatched: 2. The germline gives CDR1 DFQATT, CDR2 SNEGSKA (reference sequence). The CDR3 runs to 14 residues. Written as DNA, the CDR3 is TGCAGTGCTAGAAAGGGACAGGGGACAGATACGCAGTATTTT. It specifies CSARKGQGTDTQYF.

As to this clonotype: A much more abundant neighbour one base away suggests this may be a read error. V gene TRBV7-2 combines with J gene TRBJ2-1; 14 bases agree with TRBD2. V lost 2 bases to trimming and J lost 6 bases; unmatched junction nucleotides: 6. The CDR3 is made up of 17 amino acids. Germline V CDR1 and CDR2: SGHTA, FQGNSA. CDR3 loop: CASSLSPGLAGANEQFF. Written as DNA, the CDR3 is TGTGCCAGCAGCTTATCCCCGGGACTAGCGGGAGCCAATGAGCAGTTCTTC.

This clonotype was observed a handful of times. The rearrangement joins TRBV5-1 to TRBJ2-1, with D possibly called TRBD1 or TRBD2 (5 bases each). The CDR3 covers 13 residues. Trimming took 3 bases from V and 6 from J, leaving 10 bases between them. The V gene's germline CDR1 is SGHRS and CDR2 YFSETQ. Here the CDR3 DNA reads TGCGCCAGCAGCTCCCGGGACCCCAATGAGCAGTTCTTC. Translating it yields CASSSRDPNEQFF.

In regard to this clonotype: It may be a read error: a sequence one base away is much more abundant. The chain links TRBV15 to TRBJ2-7; a weak D match, TRBD2 (6 bases). This CDR3 has 14 residues. The V gene's germline CDR1 is LNHNV and CDR2 YYDKDF (reference sequence). V lost 3 bases and J 8 bases, leaving 17 bases between the germline ends. CDR3 coding DNA: TGTGCCACCAGCAGGGCTGGGGGAGGCGACCAGCAGTACTTC. Translation gives CATSRAGGGDQQYF.